The 29 T cell receptor beta chains reported below all come from one sample, sequenced in a study of PD-1 blockade in classical Hodgkin lymphoma. Exposure to brentuximab vedotin varied, and each patient had relapsed following autologous stem cell transplantation. Clones were sequenced by immunoSEQ multiplex PCR, and TCRdb holds only the in-frame ones, with some missing. The data contain 45,000 to 50,000 clones, around 80% of them singletons. The material sequenced was peripheral blood mononuclear cells (PBMCs), taken before the second cycle of nivolumab. Source of these receptors: a human donor with classical Hodgkin lymphoma.

The V gene is TRBV10-2, the J gene TRBJ2-5; D is possibly TRBD2 (6 bases). V shed 10 bases and J shed 1 base, with 19 bases lying between them. The germline V gene encodes CDR1 WSHSY and CDR2 SAAADI. CDR3 length: 15 amino acids. The CDR3 DNA follows: TGCGCCACCAAGATGGGGCGGGACGTCCAAGAGACCCAGTACTTC. Protein: CATKMGRDVQETQYF.

The rearrangement uses TRBV11-2 and TRBJ1-6; tentatively, D is TRBD1 (5 bases). Trimming shortened V by 5 bases and J by 6 bases, and 11 bases separated the two germline ends. Germline values: CDR1 SGHAT, CDR2 FQNNGV. CDR3 length: 14 residues. The CDR3 nucleotides are TGTGCCAGCAGCGCAGGGAATGGTAATTCACCCCTCCACTTT. Translation gives CASSAGNGNSPLHF.

The chain combines TRBV7-9 with TRBJ2-5, with D perhaps matching TRBD1 (5 bases). This CDR3 has 13 amino acids. V was shortened by 4 bases and J by 5 bases, with 11 bases between the two germline ends. Germline CDR1 is SEHNR and CDR2 is FQNEAQ (reference sequence). CDR3 in DNA: TGTGCCAGCAGCTCCAGGGTTGGGGAGACCCAGTACTTC. The encoded protein is CASSSRVGETQYF.

The rearrangement uses TRBV7-9 and TRBJ2-2, with a tentative D call TRBD1 (8 bases). V was shortened by 5 bases and J by 7 bases, with 17 bases between the two germline ends. This CDR3 has 15 residues. Per germline, CDR1 SEHNR and CDR2 FQNEAQ (reference sequence). The CDR3 spells CASSPGQGGDGELFF. CDR3 DNA sequence: TGTGCCAGCAGCCCCGGACAGGGAGGGGACGGGGAGCTGTTTTTT.

V and J are TRBV2 and TRBJ1-4, with D uncertain. The CDR3 contains 13 residues. Per the germline V gene, CDR1 is SNHLY and CDR2 is FYNNEI. V lost 4 bases, J lost 4 bases, and 7 bases lay in between. CDR3 sequence: CASSVGLNEKLFF. CDR3 in DNA: TGTGCCAGCAGTGTAGGGCTTAATGAAAAACTGTTTTTT. Using reference TRBV2 and TRBJ1-4 for the parts outside the CDR3, the full variable domain is EPEVTQTPSHQVTQMGQEVILRCVPISNHLYFYWYRQILGQKVEFLVSFYNNEISEKSEIFDDQFSVERPDGSNFTLKIRSTKLEDSAMYFCASSVGLNEKLFFGSGTQLSVL.

V and J are TRBV5-6 and TRBJ2-7, with 10 bases aligning to TRBD2. Germline CDR1 and CDR2: SGHDT and YYEEEE. V lost 0 bases to trimming and J lost 7 bases; unmatched junction nucleotides: 4. The CDR3 has 14 amino acids. For the CDR3, the DNA is TGTGCCAGCAGCTTGGGGGGGACTAGCGTAGAGCAGTACTTC. Its protein product is CASSLGGTSVEQYF.

The V call is TRBV27, the J call TRBJ2-7; 9 bases align to TRBD1. The junction had 11 bases not matched to a gene; V was cut back by 4 bases and J by 4 bases. This CDR3 region has 16 residues. Germline CDR1 and CDR2: MNHEY and SMNVEV (reference sequence). CDR3 sequence: CASSSGPGQGSYEQYF. Here the CDR3 DNA reads TGTGCCAGCAGTTCCGGCCCTGGACAGGGGAGTTACGAGCAGTACTTC.

This clone has only a few counts. The rearrangement joins TRBV6-1 to TRBJ2-3, with 10 nucleotides matching TRBD1. There are 15 residues in the CDR3. CDR1 is MNHNS, CDR2 SASEGT, per germline. With 4 bases clipped from V and 5 bases from J, the junction kept 6 bases outside the gene matches. This chain's CDR3 is CASSGRTGGGDTQYF. The CDR3 DNA reads as TGTGCCAGCAGTGGACGGACAGGGGGAGGAGATACGCAGTATTTT.

The rearrangement links TRBV6-6 to TRBJ2-5; 9 nucleotides align to TRBD2. The CDR3 extends over 15 amino acids. V dropped 6 bases and J dropped 0; count of bases not matched to a gene: 5. The germline V gene has CDR1 MNHNY and CDR2 SVGAGI (reference sequence). CDR3 sequence (DNA): TGTGCCAGCAGCCGCGGGGGGGCGTACCAAGAGACCCAGTACTTC. It translates to CASSRGGAYQETQYF.

The genes are TRBV19 and TRBJ1-5; tentatively, D is TRBD1 (5 bases). Germline-derived CDR1 and CDR2 are LNHDA and SQIVND (reference sequence). The CDR3 runs 15 residues. With 6 bases removed from V and 0 bases from J, the gap between germline ends came to 12 bases. In nucleotides, the CDR3 is TGTGCCAGTAGGAGGGACCCTTATAGCAATCAGCCCCAGCATTTT. Translated, it gives CASRRDPYSNQPQHF.

The rearrangement links TRBV7-2 to TRBJ2-7, with D perhaps matching TRBD1 or TRBD2 (5 bases each). Germline V gives CDR1 SGHTA, CDR2 FQGNSA. V was cut by 5 bases and J by 3 bases, with 20 bases left in between. This CDR3 is built from 16 residues. CDR3 in amino acids: CASSTLVGEGLYEQYF. The CDR3 nucleotides read TGTGCCAGCAGCACATTAGTGGGTGAGGGGCTCTACGAGCAGTACTTC.

The chain combines TRBV19 with TRBJ2-1; TRBD2 aligns across 14 bases. There are 18 residues in the CDR3. Germline CDR1 LNHDA, CDR2 SQIVND (reference sequence). The J segment lost 5 bases and the V segment lost 5 bases, leaving 11 bases of the junction unmatched. Here the CDR3 DNA reads TGTGCCAGTAGTCCGGGACTAGCGGGGGTGTTGGGCCACAATGAGCAGTTCTTC. This gives the protein CASSPGLAGVLGHNEQFF.

The gene calls are TRBV27 and TRBJ2-3; perhaps TRBD2 as D (5 bases). V lost 7 bases to trimming and J lost 4 bases, with 21 bases between them. This CDR3 has 16 amino acids. The germline gives CDR1 MNHEY, CDR2 SMNVEV (reference sequence). The CDR3 sequence: CASTRTVGVVADTQYF. CDR3 nucleotides: TGTGCCAGCACCAGAACAGTGGGAGTGGTTGCAGATACGCAGTATTTT.

This chain links TRBV5-6 with TRBJ2-5; 9 bases map to TRBD1. V lost 9 bases to trimming and J lost 5 bases; unmatched junction nucleotides: 20. The CDR3 is 17 amino acids. Germline assignment: CDR1 SGHDT and CDR2 YYEEEE. Written as DNA, the CDR3 is TGTGCCATCAAACTCGAGGGGGAACAGGGGGCGCGTGAGACCCAGTACTTC. It translates to CAIKLEGEQGARETQYF.

V is TRBV4-2 and J is TRBJ2-1; D remains unclear. The V and J ends lost 1 base and 5 bases respectively, with 15 bases between them. The CDR3 contains 16 residues. The V gene's germline CDR1 is LGHNA and CDR2 YNFKEQ. CDR3 DNA sequence: TGTGCCAGCAGCCAAGTGGGTGGAGTTGTTCACAATGAGCAGTTCTTC. Protein sequence: CASSQVGGVVHNEQFF.

The genes are TRBV7-3 and TRBJ2-4; D ambiguous. V lost 4 bases and J 5 bases, leaving 9 bases between the germline ends. Per germline, CDR1 SGHTA and CDR2 FQGTGA. This CDR3 spans 13 amino acids. CDR3 region: CASSSSAQNIQYF. CDR3 sequence (DNA): TGTGCCAGCAGCTCGTCGGCCCAAAACATTCAGTACTTC.

This clone was seen a few times. The genes are TRBV5-4 and TRBJ2-5, with 8 bases fitting TRBD1. There are 13 residues in the CDR3. V lost 2 bases, J lost 4 bases, and 1 base stayed unmatched. The germline V gene encodes CDR1 SGHNT and CDR2 YYREEE (reference sequence). CDR3 residues: CASSFDRGETQYF. For the CDR3, the DNA is TGTGCCAGCAGCTTCGACAGGGGAGAGACCCAGTACTTC.

The genes are TRBV18 and TRBJ2-7; the D call may be TRBD1 or TRBD2 (11 bases each). Germline assignment: CDR1 KGHSH and CDR2 LQKENI. V lost 6 bases, J lost 4 bases, and 22 bases lay in between. The CDR3 covers 16 residues. The CDR3, as DNA: TGTGCCAGCTCCGGGACAGGGGGACTAGCGGCATACGAGCAGTACTTC. It yields the protein CASSGTGGLAAYEQYF.

J is TRBJ2-3 and V is TRBV2; 7 bases map to TRBD1. The CDR3 totals 14 residues. Germline CDR1 SNHLY, CDR2 FYNNEI. After removal of 4 bases from V and 4 bases from J, the junction contained 5 bases not matched to a gene. In DNA form, the CDR3 reads TGTGCCAGCAGTGGGGCAGGGGGAGCAGATACGCAGTATTTT. Protein sequence: CASSGAGGADTQYF.

The chain employs TRBV6-5 and TRBJ2-1, with a tentative D call TRBD2 (5 bases). This CDR3 comprises 15 residues. Per germline, CDR1 MNHEY and CDR2 SVGAGI. V lost 0 bases and J lost 6, with 12 bases in between. In DNA, the CDR3 is TGTGCCAGCAGTTACTCGGACTCCGCCAGCAATGAGCAGTTCTTC. As protein: CASSYSDSASNEQFF.

V gene TRBV9 combines with J gene TRBJ2-3; either TRBD1 or TRBD2 may supply D (5 bases each). There are 14 residues in the CDR3. V lost 5 bases and J 6 bases, leaving 16 bases between the germline ends. Per germline, CDR1 SGDLS and CDR2 YYNGEE. The CDR3 DNA reads TGTGCCAGCAGTGGGACCAGCCTGTTGGATACGCAGTATTTT. Encoded protein: CASSGTSLLDTQYF.

The rearrangement joins TRBV9 to TRBJ2-1; D gene ambiguous. The V end was cut by 4 bases, the J end by 9 bases, with 14 bases between. The germline CDR1 and CDR2 sequences are SGDLS and YYNGEE. The CDR3 extends over 13 amino acids. CDR3 amino acids: CASSSGSRSEQFF. The CDR3 DNA follows: TGTGCCAGCAGCTCCGGGTCTCGCAGTGAGCAGTTCTTC.

J is TRBJ2-4 and V is TRBV27; D is possibly TRBD1 (6 bases). Trimming shortened V by 6 bases and J by 0 bases, and 12 bases separated the two germline ends. The CDR3 runs 15 residues. Germline V gene lookup returns CDR1 MNHEY and CDR2 SMNVEV (reference sequence). CDR3 region: CASSPEQGAKNIQYF. CDR3 bases: TGTGCCAGCAGCCCGGAACAGGGAGCCAAAAACATTCAGTACTTC.

The gene calls are TRBV11-1 and TRBJ1-3; 9 nucleotides line up with TRBD1. With V trimmed by 2 bases and J by 9 bases, 14 bases remained unmatched. There are 17 residues in the CDR3. CDR1 SGHAT and CDR2 FQDESV come from the germline V gene (reference sequence). The CDR3 sequence: CASSLPTGTGSSVTIYF. CDR3 DNA sequence: TGTGCCAGCAGCTTACCCACCGGGACAGGGTCCTCCGTCACCATATATTTT.

Only one count was recorded for this clone. This chain connects TRBV28 to TRBJ1-4; D not certain. Per the germline V gene, CDR1 is MDHEN and CDR2 is SYDVKM. The CDR3 covers 14 residues. Deletions cut 3 bases from V and 4 bases from J, with 9 bases between. The DNA for the CDR3 is TGTGCCAGCAGTTTTAGTTGGGGTAATGAAAAACTGTTTTTT. This encodes CASSFSWGNEKLFF.

The chain carries TRBV7-6 and TRBJ2-7, with D perhaps assigned TRBD1 or TRBD2 (5 bases each). The V and J ends lost 0 bases and 0 bases respectively, with 12 bases between them. CDR3 size: 16 residues. Germline-derived CDR1 and CDR2 are SGHVS and FNYEAQ. Written as DNA, the CDR3 is TGTGCCAGCAGCTTAGCGATGGGGGTTCGCTCCTACGAGCAGTACTTC. Its translation: CASSLAMGVRSYEQYF.

The chain carries TRBV5-4 and TRBJ2-7, with 7 bases matching TRBD1. V was clipped by 5 bases and J by 7 bases; unmatched bases: 15. This CDR3 region has 15 residues. Looked up from germline, CDR1 is SGHNT and CDR2 is YYREEE (reference sequence). CDR3 nucleotide sequence: TGTGCCAGCAGTTACCACAGGGACAGCCCCGAGGAGCAGTACTTC. Its translation is CASSYHRDSPEEQYF.

The J gene is TRBJ2-7, the V gene TRBV6-1, with a tentative D call TRBD1 (6 bases). The CDR3 is 13 amino acids. Germline V gene sequence: CDR1 MNHNS, CDR2 SASEGT. V gave up 7 bases and J gave up 2 bases, with 12 bases separating them. For the CDR3, the DNA is TGTGCCAGCACCCTACCAGGGGCCTACGAGCAGTACTTC. Encoded protein: CASTLPGAYEQYF.

The V and J genes are TRBV5-1 and TRBJ2-5; TRBD1 is a possible D gene (6 bases). The CDR3 is made up of 13 amino acids. The ends were cut back, 4 bases at V and 4 bases at J, with 11 bases in the middle. Per germline, CDR1 SGHRS and CDR2 YFSETQ. CDR3 sequence (DNA): TGCGCCAGCAGCGCTCAGGGGCCAGAGACCCAGTACTTC. This gives the protein CASSAQGPETQYF.